This is a list of T cell receptor beta chains from one sample in a study of shared clonotypes between healthy human individuals. Using immunoSEQ multiplex PCR, the repertoire was profiled, and TCRdb retains in-frame clones only, with some absent. The sample consists of roughly 220,000 clones, about 65% of them appearing once. The material sequenced was memory CD4+ T cells sorted from blood. These receptors originate from a man aged 25 to 40 in good health. CDR3s include the opening cysteine and the closing phenylalanine or tryptophan. The D gene is left open where the match is weak. Rows may omit the clone size; those that give it use once, few, many or a size class.

J gene: TRBJ2-7
clone size: many
V gene: TRBV28
D gene: .
CDR3 protein: CASSTLVALGGVYF
CDR3 DNA: TGTGCCAGCAGCACCCTTGTGGCCCTTGGAGGGGTCTACTTC

J gene: TRBJ1-3
clone size: few
V gene: TRBV20-1
D gene: .
CDR3 protein: CSAKQGNTIYF
CDR3 DNA: TGCAGTGCGAAACAGGGAAACACCATATATTTT

J gene: TRBJ2-7
clone size: .
V gene: TRBV19
D gene: TRBD1
CDR3 protein: CASKRVADRAVEQYF
CDR3 DNA: TGTGCCAGTAAACGAGTGGCGGACAGGGCTGTCGAGCAGTACTTC

J gene: TRBJ2-3
clone size: .
V gene: TRBV4-3
D gene: TRBD2
CDR3 protein: CASSQGSPWGSGGIDTQYF
CDR3 DNA: TGCGCCAGCAGCCAAGGATCCCCCTGGGGGTCGGGAGGTATAGATACGCAGTATTTT

J gene: TRBJ2-5
clone size: .
V gene: TRBV5-4
D gene: .
CDR3 protein: CASSPRTSKETQYF
CDR3 DNA: TGTGCCAGCAGCCCGCGGACGAGCAAAGAGACCCAGTACTTC

J gene: TRBJ1-5
clone size: .
V gene: TRBV29-1
D gene: .
CDR3 protein: CSVGGGNQPQHF
CDR3 DNA: TGCAGCGTGGGGGGGGGCAATCAGCCCCAGCATTTT

J gene: TRBJ2-3
clone size: .
V gene: TRBV18
D gene: .
CDR3 protein: CASSSRKGMGTDTQYF
CDR3 DNA: TGTGCCAGCTCATCTAGAAAGGGGATGGGCACAGATACGCAGTATTTT

J gene: TRBJ1-5
clone size: .
V gene: TRBV2
D gene: .
CDR3 protein: CASSEAQPVPQHF
CDR3 DNA: TGTGCCAGCAGTGAAGCCCAGCCCGTCCCCCAGCATTTT

J gene: TRBJ2-3
clone size: .
V gene: TRBV25-1
D gene: .
CDR3 protein: CASSDRVIDTDTQYF
CDR3 DNA: TGTGCCAGCAGTGACCGGGTAATAGATACAGATACGCAGTATTTT

J gene: TRBJ1-2
clone size: .
V gene: TRBV10-2
D gene: TRBD1
CDR3 protein: CASSYTGDYGYTF
CDR3 DNA: TGCGCCAGCAGTTATACAGGGGACTATGGCTACACCTTC

J gene: TRBJ2-2
clone size: few
V gene: TRBV6-6
D gene: TRBD1
CDR3 protein: CASWGQGSTGELFF
CDR3 DNA: TGTGCCAGTTGGGGACAGGGGAGCACCGGGGAGCTGTTTTTT

J gene: TRBJ2-1
clone size: few
V gene: TRBV23-1
D gene: .
CDR3 protein: CASSHWTRDHSYNEQFF
CDR3 DNA: TGCGCCAGCAGTCATTGGACTCGGGACCACTCCTACAATGAGCAGTTCTTC

J gene: TRBJ1-2
clone size: .
V gene: TRBV5-1
D gene: TRBD1
CDR3 protein: CASSPTGTGLAGYTF
CDR3 DNA: TGCGCCAGCAGCCCGACCGGGACAGGGTTGGCTGGCTACACCTTC

J gene: TRBJ2-7
clone size: .
V gene: TRBV18
D gene: .
CDR3 protein: CASSPAGSGYEQYF
CDR3 DNA: TGTGCCAGCTCACCGGCCGGGAGCGGCTACGAGCAGTACTTC

J gene: TRBJ1-5
clone size: .
V gene: TRBV19
D gene: .
CDR3 protein: CASQGWGQPQHF
CDR3 DNA: TGTGCCAGTCAGGGATGGGGTCAGCCCCAGCATTTT